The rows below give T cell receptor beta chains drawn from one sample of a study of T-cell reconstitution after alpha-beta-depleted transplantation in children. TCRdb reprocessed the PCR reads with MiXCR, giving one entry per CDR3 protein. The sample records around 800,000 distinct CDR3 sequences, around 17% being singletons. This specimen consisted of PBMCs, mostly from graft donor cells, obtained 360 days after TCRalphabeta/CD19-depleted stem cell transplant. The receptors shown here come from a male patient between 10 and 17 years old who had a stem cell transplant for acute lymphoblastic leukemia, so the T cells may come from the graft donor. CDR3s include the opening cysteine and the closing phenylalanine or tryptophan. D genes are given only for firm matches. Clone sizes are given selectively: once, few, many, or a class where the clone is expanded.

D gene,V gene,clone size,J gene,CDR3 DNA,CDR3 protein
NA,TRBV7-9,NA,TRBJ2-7,TGTGCCAGCAGCTTAGAGTTGTTGGGAGGATCCTACGAGCAGTACTTC,CASSLELLGGSYEQYF
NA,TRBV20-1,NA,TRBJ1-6,TGCAGTGCTAGAGAGCATGGGAATTCACCCCTCCACTTT,CSAREHGNSPLHF
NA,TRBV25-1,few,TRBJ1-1,TGTGCCAGCAGTGGGGAAATAGAACGAAGTGGGGACACTGAAGCTTTCTTT,CASSGEIERSGDTEAFF
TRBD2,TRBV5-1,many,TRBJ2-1,TGCGCCAGCAGGACGACTAGCGGCTCCTACAATGAGCAGTTCTTC,CASRTTSGSYNEQFF
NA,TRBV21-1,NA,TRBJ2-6,TGTGCCAGCAGATACGAATGGGGGGCCAACGTCCTGACTTTC,CASRYEWGANVLTF
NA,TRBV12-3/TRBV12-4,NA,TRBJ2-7,TGTGCCAGCAGCTGGGGATGGGACGAGCAGTACTTC,CASSWGWDEQYF
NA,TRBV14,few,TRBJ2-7,TGTGCCAGCAGCCAAGATAACCCCGTGACTCGGTCCCAAATCCCCCCCTACGAGCAGTACTTC,CASSQDNPVTRSQIPPYEQYF
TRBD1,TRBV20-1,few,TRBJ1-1,TGCAGTGCGAGGGGGCTCTACGCTTTCTTT,CSARGLYAFF
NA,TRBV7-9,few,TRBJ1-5,TGTGCCAGCAGCTTAGGAACAGGGAAAAATCAGCCCCAGCATTTT,CASSLGTGKNQPQHF
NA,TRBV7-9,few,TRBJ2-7,TGTGCCAGCAGCTTATCTAGCCTAGCAGGCGAGCAGTACTTC,CASSLSSLAGEQYF
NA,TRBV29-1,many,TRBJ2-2,TGCAGCGTCGGAACAGAGAACACCGGGGAGCTGTTTTTT,CSVGTENTGELFF
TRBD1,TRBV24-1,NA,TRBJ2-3,TGTGCCACCTCGTATGGGAGCCCGACAGGGGGTATAGATACGCAGTATTTT,CATSYGSPTGGIDTQYF
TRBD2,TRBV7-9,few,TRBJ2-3,TGTGCCAGCAGCCGGGGGGGCCTGGGCTTTGAGCAGTATTTT,CASSRGGLGFEQYF
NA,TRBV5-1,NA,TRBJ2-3,TGCGCCAGCAGCTTGCAGGAAGGGTCCCCAGATACGCAGTATTTT,CASSLQEGSPDTQYF
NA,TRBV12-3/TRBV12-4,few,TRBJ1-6,TGTGCCAGTAAGGGGTTCCGTGATTCACCCCTCCACTTT,CASKGFRDSPLHF
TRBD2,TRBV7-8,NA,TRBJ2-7,TGTGCCAGCAGCGCAGAGAGGGACAGACTAGCGGGAAGGTACGAGCAGTACTTC,CASSAERDRLAGRYEQYF
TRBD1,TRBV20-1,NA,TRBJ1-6,TGCAGTGCTAGACCGACAGGCAGGGGGTTTCGGGCCCTCCACTTT,CSARPTGRGFRALHF
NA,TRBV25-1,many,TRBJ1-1,TGTGCCAGCAGTGAAAGCAGGGGAGTGAACACTGAAGCTTTCTTT,CASSESRGVNTEAFF
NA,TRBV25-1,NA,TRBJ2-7,TGTGCCAGCAGTGCGGCGGCTATGCAGTACTTC,CASSAAAMQYF
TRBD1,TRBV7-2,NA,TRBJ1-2,TGTGCCAGCAGTCGTAGACAGGGCCCCTATGGCTACACCTTC,CASSRRQGPYGYTF
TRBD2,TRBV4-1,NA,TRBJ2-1,TGCGCCAGCAGCCAACCTCGACTAGCGACCTACAATGAGCAGTTCTTC,CASSQPRLATYNEQFF
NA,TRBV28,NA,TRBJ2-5,TGTGCCAGCAGCCTGGCGGACTACCTGTACCAAGAGACCCAGTACTTC,CASSLADYLYQETQYF
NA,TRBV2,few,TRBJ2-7,TGTGCCAGCAGCCGACAGGCTCATGTTTTACGGGAGCAGTACTTC,CASSRQAHVLREQYF
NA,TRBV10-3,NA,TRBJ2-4,TGTGCCATCAGTGAGGAGACTAGTGTTGCCAAAAACATTCAGTACTTC,CAISEETSVAKNIQYF